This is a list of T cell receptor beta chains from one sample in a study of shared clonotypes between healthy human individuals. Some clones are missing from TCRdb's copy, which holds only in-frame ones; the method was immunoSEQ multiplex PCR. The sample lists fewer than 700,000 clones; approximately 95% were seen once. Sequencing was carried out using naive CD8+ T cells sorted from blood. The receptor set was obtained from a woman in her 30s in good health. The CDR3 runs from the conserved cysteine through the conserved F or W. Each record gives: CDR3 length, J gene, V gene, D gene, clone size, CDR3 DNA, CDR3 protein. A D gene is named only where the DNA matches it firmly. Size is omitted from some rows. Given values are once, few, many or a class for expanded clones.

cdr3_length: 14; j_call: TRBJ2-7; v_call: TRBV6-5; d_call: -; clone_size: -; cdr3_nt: TGTGCCAGCATGATTAGGGAGGCGGTGGGCGAGCAGTACTTC; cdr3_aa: CASMIREAVGEQYF
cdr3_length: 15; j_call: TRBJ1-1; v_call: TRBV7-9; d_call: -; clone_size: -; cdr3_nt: TGTGCCAGCAGCTTGGGGCGGGTCGGGAACACTGAAGCTTTCTTT; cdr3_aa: CASSLGRVGNTEAFF
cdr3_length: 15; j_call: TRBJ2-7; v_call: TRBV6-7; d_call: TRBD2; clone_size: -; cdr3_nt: TGTGCCAGCAGTAGGGGGACTAGCGGGAACTACGAGCAGTACTTC; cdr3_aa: CASSRGTSGNYEQYF
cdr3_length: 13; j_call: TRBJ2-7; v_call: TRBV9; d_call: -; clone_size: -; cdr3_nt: TGTGCCAGCAGCCCAAGAAGGGGGAACGAGCAGTACTTC; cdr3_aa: CASSPRRGNEQYF
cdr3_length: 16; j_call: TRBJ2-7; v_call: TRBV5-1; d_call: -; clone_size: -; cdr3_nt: TGCGCCAGCAGCCCGGGAAGGGGCACACCTTCCTACGAGCAGTACTTC; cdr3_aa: CASSPGRGTPSYEQYF
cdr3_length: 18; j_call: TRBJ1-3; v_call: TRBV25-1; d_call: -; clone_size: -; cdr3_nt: TGTGCCAGCAGTGAACAGATGGGAGGTTGGCCTTTTGAAAACACCATATATTTT; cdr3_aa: CASSEQMGGWPFENTIYF
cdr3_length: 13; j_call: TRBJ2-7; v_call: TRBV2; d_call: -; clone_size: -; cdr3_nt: TGTGCCAGCAGTGGAACGGATCGATACGAGCAGTACTTC; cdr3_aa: CASSGTDRYEQYF
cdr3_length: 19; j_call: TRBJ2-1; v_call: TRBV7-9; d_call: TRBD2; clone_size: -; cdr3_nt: TGTGCCAGCAGCCCGGGACTAGCGGGAGCTAAATTCTCCTACAATGAGCAGTTCTTC; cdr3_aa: CASSPGLAGAKFSYNEQFF
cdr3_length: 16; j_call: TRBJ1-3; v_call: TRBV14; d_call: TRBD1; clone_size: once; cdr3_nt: TGTGCCAGCAGCCCGCTGGGACAGCTCTCTGGAAACACCATATATTTT; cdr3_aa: CASSPLGQLSGNTIYF
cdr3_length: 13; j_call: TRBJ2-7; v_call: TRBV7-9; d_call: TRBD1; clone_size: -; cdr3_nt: TGTGCCAGCACATCCAGGGACAGCGGCGAGCAGTACTTC; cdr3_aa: CASTSRDSGEQYF
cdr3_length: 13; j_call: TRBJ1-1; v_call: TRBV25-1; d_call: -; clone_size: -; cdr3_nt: TGTGCCAGCAGGACAGGTTTGAACACTGAAGCTTTCTTT; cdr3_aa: CASRTGLNTEAFF
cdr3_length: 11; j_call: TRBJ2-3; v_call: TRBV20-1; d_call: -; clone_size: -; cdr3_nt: TGCAGTGCTAGGGAGACAGATACGCAGTATTTT; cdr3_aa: CSARETDTQYF
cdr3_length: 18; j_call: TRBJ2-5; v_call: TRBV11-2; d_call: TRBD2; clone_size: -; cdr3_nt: TGTGCCAGCAGGTCAGGACTAGCGGGAGCCCGGATACAAGAGACCCAGTACTTC; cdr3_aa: CASRSGLAGARIQETQYF
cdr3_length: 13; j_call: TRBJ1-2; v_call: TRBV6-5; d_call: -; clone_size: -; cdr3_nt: TGTGCCAGCAGCGATCTAACTGGTCATGGCTACACCTTC; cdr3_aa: CASSDLTGHGYTF
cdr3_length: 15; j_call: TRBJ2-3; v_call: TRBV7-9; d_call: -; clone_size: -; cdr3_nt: TGTGCCAGCAGCCCCATCCGCGGAACCACAGATACGCAGTATTTT; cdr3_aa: CASSPIRGTTDTQYF
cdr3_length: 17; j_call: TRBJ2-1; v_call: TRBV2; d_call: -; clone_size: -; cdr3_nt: TGTGCCAGCAGTGAAAGAGGTGGGGGACCCGTCAACAATGAGCAGTTCTTC; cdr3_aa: CASSERGGGPVNNEQFF
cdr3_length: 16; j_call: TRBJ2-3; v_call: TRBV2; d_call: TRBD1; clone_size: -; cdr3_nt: TGTGCCAGCAGTGAGTCTAGGGACAGGGACACAGATACGCAGTGTTTT; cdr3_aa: CASSESRDRDTDTQCF
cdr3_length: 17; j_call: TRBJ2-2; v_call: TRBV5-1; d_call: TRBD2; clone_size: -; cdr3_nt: TGCGCCAGCAGCGAACGACTAGCGGGAGATGGGACCGGGGAGCTGTTTTTT; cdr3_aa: CASSERLAGDGTGELFF
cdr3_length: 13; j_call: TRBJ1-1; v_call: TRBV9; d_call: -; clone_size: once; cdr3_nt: TGTGCCAGCAGCGTAGGAAGGGTCTCTGAAGCTTTCTTT; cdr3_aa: CASSVGRVSEAFF
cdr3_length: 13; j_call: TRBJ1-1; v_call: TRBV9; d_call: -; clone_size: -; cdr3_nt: TGTGCCAGCAGCGTAGGTGGGGACACTGAAGCTTTCTTT; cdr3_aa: CASSVGGDTEAFF
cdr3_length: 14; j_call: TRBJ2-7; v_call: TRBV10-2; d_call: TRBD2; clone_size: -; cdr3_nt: TGCGCCAGCAGTGATCTAGCGGGGACCTACGAGCAGTACTTC; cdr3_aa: CASSDLAGTYEQYF
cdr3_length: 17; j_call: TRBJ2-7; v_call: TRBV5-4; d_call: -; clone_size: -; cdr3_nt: TGTGCCAGCAGCTTCGGGGTGAGGAGGTCGAGCTCCTACGAGCAGTACTTC; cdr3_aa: CASSFGVRRSSSYEQYF
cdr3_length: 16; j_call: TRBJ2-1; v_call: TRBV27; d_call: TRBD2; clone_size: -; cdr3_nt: TGTGCCAGCAGCCCGACCGCCAGCGGGATCTACAATGAGCAGTTCTTC; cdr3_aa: CASSPTASGIYNEQFF
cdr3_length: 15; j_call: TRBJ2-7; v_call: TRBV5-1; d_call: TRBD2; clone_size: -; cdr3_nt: TGCGCCAGCAGCCCCGGACTAGCGGGTTACTACGAGCAGTACTTC; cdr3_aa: CASSPGLAGYYEQYF
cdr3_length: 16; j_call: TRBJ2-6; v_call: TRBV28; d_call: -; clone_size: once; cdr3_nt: TGTGCCAGCAGCCCGCCGCTGGGGCTTGAGGCCAACGTCCTGACTTTC; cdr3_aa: CASSPPLGLEANVLTF
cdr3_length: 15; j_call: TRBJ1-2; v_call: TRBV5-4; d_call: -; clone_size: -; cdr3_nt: TGTGCCAGCAGCCTTCCCCAGGGCCCGGGCCCCGGCTACACCTTC; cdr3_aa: CASSLPQGPGPGYTF
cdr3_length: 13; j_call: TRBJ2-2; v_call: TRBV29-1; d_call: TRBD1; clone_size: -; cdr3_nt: TGCAGCGTACAGGGGCTAATGGCCGGGGAGCTGTTTTTT; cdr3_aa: CSVQGLMAGELFF
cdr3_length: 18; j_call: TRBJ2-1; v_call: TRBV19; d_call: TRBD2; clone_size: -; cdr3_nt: TGTGCCAGTAGTACGTTAACCACTAGCGGGAGGGCCCACCATGAGCAGTTCTTC; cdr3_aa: CASSTLTTSGRAHHEQFF
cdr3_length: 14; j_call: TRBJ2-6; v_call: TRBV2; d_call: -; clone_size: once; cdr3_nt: TGTGCCAGCAGTGAAGCGTTGACTAACAACGTCCTGACTTTC; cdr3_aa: CASSEALTNNVLTF
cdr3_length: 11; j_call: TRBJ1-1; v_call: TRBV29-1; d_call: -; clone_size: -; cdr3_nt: TGCAGCGTTGGGGGAGGGACTGAAGCTTTCTTT; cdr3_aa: CSVGGGTEAFF
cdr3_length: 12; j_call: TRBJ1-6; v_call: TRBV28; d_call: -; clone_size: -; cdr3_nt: TGTGCAGGGGGACCCTATAATTCACCCCTCCACTTT; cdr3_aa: CAGGPYNSPLHF
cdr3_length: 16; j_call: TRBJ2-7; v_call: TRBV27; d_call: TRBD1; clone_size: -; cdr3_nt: TGTGCCAGCAGTTTATCGGCGGACAGGGGGACGTTCGAGCAGTACTTC; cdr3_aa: CASSLSADRGTFEQYF
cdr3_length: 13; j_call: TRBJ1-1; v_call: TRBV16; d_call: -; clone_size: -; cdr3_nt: TGTGCCAGCACCCAGAGCGGGTACACTGAAGCTTTCTTT; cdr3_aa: CASTQSGYTEAFF
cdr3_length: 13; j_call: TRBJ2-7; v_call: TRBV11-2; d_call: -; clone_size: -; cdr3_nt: TGTGCCAGCAGCTTCAACAGGGCGTACGAGCAGTACTTC; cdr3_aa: CASSFNRAYEQYF
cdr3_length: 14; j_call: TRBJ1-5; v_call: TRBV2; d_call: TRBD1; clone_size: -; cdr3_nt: TGTGCCAGCAGTGTTGGACAGGGGAATCAGCCCCAGCATTTT; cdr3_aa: CASSVGQGNQPQHF
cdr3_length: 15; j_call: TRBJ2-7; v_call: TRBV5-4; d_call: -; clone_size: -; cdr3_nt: TGTGCCAGCAGCCCCACCGTGGCATACTCCTACGAGCAGTACTTC; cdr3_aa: CASSPTVAYSYEQYF
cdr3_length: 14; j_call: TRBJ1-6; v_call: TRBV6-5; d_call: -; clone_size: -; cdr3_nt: TGTGCCAGCAGTTACGGGGGAGGGCGTTCACCCCTCCACTTT; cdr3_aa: CASSYGGGRSPLHF
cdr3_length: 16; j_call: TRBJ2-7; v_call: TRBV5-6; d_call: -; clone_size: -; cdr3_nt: TGTGCCAGCAGCTTGGACGGGACTCACGCATCCTACGAGCAGTACTTC; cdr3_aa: CASSLDGTHASYEQYF
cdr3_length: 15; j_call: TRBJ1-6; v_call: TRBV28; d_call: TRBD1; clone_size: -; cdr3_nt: TGTGCCAGCAGTTTTGGGACAGGGGCCGCTTCACCCCTCCACTTT; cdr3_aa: CASSFGTGAASPLHF